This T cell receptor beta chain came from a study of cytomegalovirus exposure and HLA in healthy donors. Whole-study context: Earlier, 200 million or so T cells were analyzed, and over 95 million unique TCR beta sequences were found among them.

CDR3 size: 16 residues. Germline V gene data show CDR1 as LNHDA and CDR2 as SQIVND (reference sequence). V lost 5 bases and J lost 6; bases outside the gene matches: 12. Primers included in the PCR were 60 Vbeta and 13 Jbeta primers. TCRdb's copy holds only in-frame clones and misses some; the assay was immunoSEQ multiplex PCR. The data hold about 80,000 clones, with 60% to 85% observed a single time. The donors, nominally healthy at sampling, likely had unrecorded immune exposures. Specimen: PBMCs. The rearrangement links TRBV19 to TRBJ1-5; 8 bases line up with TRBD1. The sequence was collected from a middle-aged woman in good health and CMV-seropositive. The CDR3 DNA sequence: TGTGCCAGTAGTTCCCGGACAGGGTCGTTCGCTCAGCCCCAGCATTTT. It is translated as CASSSRTGSFAQPQHF.